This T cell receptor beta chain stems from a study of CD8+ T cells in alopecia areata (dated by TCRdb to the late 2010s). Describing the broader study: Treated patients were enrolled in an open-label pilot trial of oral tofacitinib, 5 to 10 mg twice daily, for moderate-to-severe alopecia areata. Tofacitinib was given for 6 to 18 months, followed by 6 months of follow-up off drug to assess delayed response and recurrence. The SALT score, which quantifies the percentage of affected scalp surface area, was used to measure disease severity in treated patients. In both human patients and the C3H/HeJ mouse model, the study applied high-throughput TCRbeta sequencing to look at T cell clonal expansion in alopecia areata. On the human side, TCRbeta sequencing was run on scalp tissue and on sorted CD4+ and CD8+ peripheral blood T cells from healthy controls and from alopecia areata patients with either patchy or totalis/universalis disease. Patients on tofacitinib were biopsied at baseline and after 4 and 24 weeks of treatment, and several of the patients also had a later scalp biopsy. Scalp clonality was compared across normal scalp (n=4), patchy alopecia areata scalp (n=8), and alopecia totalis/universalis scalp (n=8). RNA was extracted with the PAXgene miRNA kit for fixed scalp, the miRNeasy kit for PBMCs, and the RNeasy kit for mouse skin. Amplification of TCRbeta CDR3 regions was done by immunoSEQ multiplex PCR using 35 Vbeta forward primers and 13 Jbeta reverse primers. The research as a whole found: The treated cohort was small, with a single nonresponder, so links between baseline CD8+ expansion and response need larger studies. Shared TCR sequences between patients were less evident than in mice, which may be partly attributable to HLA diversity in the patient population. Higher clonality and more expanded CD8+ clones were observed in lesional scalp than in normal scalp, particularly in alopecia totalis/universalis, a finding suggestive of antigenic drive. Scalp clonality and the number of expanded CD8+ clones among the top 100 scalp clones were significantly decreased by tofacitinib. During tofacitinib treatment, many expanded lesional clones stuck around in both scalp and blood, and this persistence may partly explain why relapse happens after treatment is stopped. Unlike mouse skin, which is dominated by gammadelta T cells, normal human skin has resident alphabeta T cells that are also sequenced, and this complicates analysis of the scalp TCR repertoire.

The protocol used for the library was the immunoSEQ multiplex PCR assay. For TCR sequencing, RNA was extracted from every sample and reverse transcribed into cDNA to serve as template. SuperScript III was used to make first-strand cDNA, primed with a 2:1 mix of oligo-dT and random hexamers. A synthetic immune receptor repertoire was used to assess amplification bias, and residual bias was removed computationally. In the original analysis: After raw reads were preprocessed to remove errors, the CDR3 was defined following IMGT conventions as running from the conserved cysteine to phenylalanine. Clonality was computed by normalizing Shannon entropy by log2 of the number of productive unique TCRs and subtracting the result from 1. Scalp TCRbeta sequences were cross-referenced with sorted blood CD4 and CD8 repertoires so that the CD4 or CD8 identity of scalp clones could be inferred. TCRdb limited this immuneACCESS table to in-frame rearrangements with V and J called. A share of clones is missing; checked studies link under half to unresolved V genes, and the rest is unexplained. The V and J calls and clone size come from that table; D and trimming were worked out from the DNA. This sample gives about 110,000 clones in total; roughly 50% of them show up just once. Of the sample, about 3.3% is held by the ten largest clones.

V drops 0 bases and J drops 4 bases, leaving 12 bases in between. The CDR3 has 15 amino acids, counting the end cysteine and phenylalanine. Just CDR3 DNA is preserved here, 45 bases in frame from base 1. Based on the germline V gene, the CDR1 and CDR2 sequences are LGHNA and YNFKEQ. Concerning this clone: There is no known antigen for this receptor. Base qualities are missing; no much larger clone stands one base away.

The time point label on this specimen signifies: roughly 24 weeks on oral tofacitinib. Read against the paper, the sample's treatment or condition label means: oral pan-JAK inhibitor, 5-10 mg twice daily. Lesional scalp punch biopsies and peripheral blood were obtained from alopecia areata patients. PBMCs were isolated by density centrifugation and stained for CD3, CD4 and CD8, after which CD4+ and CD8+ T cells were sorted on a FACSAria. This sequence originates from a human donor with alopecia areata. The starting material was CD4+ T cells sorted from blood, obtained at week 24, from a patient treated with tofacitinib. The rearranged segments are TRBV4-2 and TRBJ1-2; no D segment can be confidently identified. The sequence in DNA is TGTGCCAGCAGCCAAGAGTACTCGATCGCCTATGGCTACACCTTC. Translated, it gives CASSQEYSIAYGYTF.